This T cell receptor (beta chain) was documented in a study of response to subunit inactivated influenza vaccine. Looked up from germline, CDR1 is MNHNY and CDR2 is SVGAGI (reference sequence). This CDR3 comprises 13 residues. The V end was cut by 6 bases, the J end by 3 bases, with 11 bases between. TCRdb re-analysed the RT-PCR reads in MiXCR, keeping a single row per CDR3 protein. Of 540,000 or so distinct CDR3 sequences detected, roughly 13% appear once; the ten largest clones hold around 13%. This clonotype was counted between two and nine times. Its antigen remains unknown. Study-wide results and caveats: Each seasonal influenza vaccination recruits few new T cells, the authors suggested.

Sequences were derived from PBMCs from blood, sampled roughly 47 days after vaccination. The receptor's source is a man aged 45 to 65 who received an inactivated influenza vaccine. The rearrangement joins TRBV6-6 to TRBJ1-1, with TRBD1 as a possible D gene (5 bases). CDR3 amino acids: CASSPQGYTEAFF. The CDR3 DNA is TGTGCCAGCAGCCCGCAGGGTTACACTGAAGCTTTCTTT.